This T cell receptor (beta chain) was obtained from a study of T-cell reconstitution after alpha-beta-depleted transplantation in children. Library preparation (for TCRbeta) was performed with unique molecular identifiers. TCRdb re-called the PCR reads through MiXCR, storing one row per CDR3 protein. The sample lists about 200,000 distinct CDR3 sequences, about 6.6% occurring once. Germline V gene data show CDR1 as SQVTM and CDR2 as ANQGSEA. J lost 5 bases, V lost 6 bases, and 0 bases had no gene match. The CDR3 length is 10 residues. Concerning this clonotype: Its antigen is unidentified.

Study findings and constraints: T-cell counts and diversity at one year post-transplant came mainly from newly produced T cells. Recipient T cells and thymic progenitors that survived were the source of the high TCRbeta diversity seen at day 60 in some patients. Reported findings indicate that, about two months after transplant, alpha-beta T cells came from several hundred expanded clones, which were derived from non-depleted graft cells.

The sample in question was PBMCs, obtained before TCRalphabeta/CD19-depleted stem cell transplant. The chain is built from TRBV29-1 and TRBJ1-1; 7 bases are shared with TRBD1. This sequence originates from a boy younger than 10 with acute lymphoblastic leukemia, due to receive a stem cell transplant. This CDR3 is CSVRGTEAFF. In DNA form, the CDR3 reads TGCAGCGTCAGGGGGACTGAAGCTTTCTTT.